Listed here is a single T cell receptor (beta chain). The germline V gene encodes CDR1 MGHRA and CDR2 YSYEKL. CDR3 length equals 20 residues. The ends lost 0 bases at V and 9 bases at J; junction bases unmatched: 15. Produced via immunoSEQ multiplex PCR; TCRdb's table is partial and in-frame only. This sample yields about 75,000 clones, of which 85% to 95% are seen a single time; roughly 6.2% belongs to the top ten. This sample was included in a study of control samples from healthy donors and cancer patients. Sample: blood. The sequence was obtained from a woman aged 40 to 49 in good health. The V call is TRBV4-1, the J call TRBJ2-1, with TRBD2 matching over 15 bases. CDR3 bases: TGCGCCAGCAGCCAAGAAGGGAGCGAGGGACTAGCGGGAGGACCAGGTGAGCAGTTCTTC. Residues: CASSQEGSEGLAGGPGEQFF.